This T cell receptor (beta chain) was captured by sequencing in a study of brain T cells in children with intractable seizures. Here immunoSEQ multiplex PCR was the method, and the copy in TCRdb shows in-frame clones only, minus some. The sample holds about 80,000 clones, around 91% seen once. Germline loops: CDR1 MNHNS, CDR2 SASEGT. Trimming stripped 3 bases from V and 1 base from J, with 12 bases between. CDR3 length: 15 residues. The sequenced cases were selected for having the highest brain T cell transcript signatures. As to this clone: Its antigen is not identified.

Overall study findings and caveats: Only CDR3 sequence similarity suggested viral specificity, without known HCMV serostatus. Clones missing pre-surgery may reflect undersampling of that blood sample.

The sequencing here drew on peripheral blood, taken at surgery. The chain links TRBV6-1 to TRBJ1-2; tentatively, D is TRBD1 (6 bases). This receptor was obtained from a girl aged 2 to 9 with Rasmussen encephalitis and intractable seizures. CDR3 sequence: CASSEQGTRNYGYTF. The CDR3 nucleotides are TGTGCCAGCAGTGAGCAGGGGACCCGTAACTATGGCTACACCTTC.